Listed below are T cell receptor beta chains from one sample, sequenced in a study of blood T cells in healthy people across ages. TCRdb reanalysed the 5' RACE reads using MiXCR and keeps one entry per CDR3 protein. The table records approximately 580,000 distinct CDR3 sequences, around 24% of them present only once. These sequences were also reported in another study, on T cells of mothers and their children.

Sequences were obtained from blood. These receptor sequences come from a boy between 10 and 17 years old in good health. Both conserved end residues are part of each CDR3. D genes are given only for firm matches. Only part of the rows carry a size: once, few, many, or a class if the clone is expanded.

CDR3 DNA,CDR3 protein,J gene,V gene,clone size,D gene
TGCAGTGCTAGAGATAGCGGCGGGGGAGCTTACAATGAGCAGTTCTTC,CSARDSGGGAYNEQFF,TRBJ2-1,TRBV20-1,NA,TRBD2
TGTGCCAGCAGTGCCACAGGGGTAGGGACTGAAGCTTTCTTT,CASSATGVGTEAFF,TRBJ1-1,TRBV2,NA,TRBD1
TGCGCCAGCAGCTTGCGGCAGGCGACTGAAGCTTTCTTT,CASSLRQATEAFF,TRBJ1-1,TRBV5-1,few,NA
TGTGCCAGCAGTTTATCGGGATCCAACTATGGCTACACCTTC,CASSLSGSNYGYTF,TRBJ1-2,TRBV27,NA,NA
TGTGCTAGCAGCTTAGGTACAGGGGTTCGGGAGACCCAGTACTTC,CASSLGTGVRETQYF,TRBJ2-5,TRBV7-7,few,TRBD1
TGTGCCAGCAGCACCGGTAGCGGGAGGGCGTTCCTCTCCTCCTACAATGAGCAGTTCTTC,CASSTGSGRAFLSSYNEQFF,TRBJ2-1,TRBV7-2,NA,TRBD2
TGCGCCAGCAGCTTGGCGGCAGCGAACACCGGGGAGCTGTTTTTT,CASSLAAANTGELFF,TRBJ2-2,TRBV5-1,NA,NA
TGTGCCAGCAGCCAATTCCCCTTCTCCGTAGCGAATTCACCCCTCCACTTT,CASSQFPFSVANSPLHF,TRBJ1-6,TRBV3-1,few,NA
TGCGCCAGCAGCCAGGGGGCCACGAGCACAGATACGCAGTATTTT,CASSQGATSTDTQYF,TRBJ2-3,TRBV4-3,few,NA
TGTGCCAGCAGCTTAGTGGCTTCCAAAGGACTAGCAGTACTAGCCAAAAACATTCAGTACTTC,CASSLVASKGLAVLAKNIQYF,TRBJ2-4,TRBV7-9,NA,TRBD2
TGCGCCAGCAGCCAAGATGTCCTGCTGGGGCCGAGTGGCAATGAGCAGTTCTTC,CASSQDVLLGPSGNEQFF,TRBJ2-1,TRBV4-1,NA,NA
TGTGCCAGCAGCTTTACGTCGTCGGGGGGCCGGACTGAAGCTTTCTTT,CASSFTSSGGRTEAFF,TRBJ1-1,TRBV7-9,NA,NA
TGCGCCAGCAGCTTGGAGGACAGGGTTGAGACCCAGTACTTC,CASSLEDRVETQYF,TRBJ2-5,TRBV5-1,few,TRBD1
TGCGCCAGCAGCTTTGGCCAGGGGGCATACACCGGGGAGCTGTTTTTT,CASSFGQGAYTGELFF,TRBJ2-2,TRBV5-1,NA,TRBD1
TGTGCCAGCAGCGCCACAGGGGGCTCTAATTCACCCCTCCACTTT,CASSATGGSNSPLHF,TRBJ1-6,TRBV7-2,NA,TRBD1
TGCGCCAGCAGCTTCCGACTAGCGGGGGGAGATACGCAGTATTTT,CASSFRLAGGDTQYF,TRBJ2-3,TRBV5-1,NA,TRBD2
TGCAGTGCTAGAGATCTCAGACGGGATGGGCAAAACATTCAGTACTTC,CSARDLRRDGQNIQYF,TRBJ2-4,TRBV20-1,NA,NA
TGTGCCAGCAGCTTAACAGGAGGAAAGCAGACCCAGTACTTC,CASSLTGGKQTQYF,TRBJ2-5,TRBV13,few,NA
TGCGCCAGCAGCTGGTCGACTAGCACAGATACGCAGTATTTT,CASSWSTSTDTQYF,TRBJ2-3,TRBV5-1,once,NA
TGCAGTGCTAGAAACGACAGGGGGGTCTACGAGCAGTACTTC,CSARNDRGVYEQYF,TRBJ2-7,TRBV20-1,NA,TRBD1
TGTGCCAGCAGTTTATCTGGCAGAACCTACGAGCAGTACTTC,CASSLSGRTYEQYF,TRBJ2-7,TRBV28,NA,NA
TGTGCCAGCAGTTACTCTGGGTACACTGGAGCTTTCTTT,CASSYSGYTGAFF,TRBJ1-1,TRBV6-5,NA,NA
TGCAGTGCTAGTGTTCCGAGGACTAGCGGGAATACGCAGTATTTT,CSASVPRTSGNTQYF,TRBJ2-3,TRBV20-1,NA,TRBD2
TGTGCCAGCAGTTTTTGGGGGGCTCTCTATAATTCACCCCTCCACTTT,CASSFWGALYNSPLHF,TRBJ1-6,TRBV12-3/TRBV12-4,NA,NA
TGTGCCAGTAGTATTACCCCCAGGGCTGGCTCCTACAATGAGCAGTTCTTC,CASSITPRAGSYNEQFF,TRBJ2-1,TRBV19,few,NA
TGTGCCAGCAGCTCGATCGGTGAGCAGTTCTTC,CASSSIGEQFF,TRBJ2-1,TRBV3-1,NA,NA
TGCGCCAGCAGCCTCCAGGGCCGGGAGCAGTTCTTC,CASSLQGREQFF,TRBJ2-1,TRBV4-1,few,NA
TGTGCCAGCAGCTTAGGGATACAGTGGATTGAAGCTTTCTTT,CASSLGIQWIEAFF,TRBJ1-1,TRBV7-2,once,NA
TGTGCCAGCAGTGAATATACAGGTTTTAGCACAGATACGCAGTATTTT,CASSEYTGFSTDTQYF,TRBJ2-3,TRBV25-1,NA,NA
TGTGCCAGCAGACGTACGTCGAGGGGCGCTGAGGAAAAACTGTTTTTT,CASRRTSRGAEEKLFF,TRBJ1-4,TRBV6-1,NA,NA
TGTGCCAGCAGCTCGAGGCGTGTAGGGGCGCCAGGCCAAGAGACCCAGTACTTC,CASSSRRVGAPGQETQYF,TRBJ2-5,TRBV7-9,NA,NA
TGTGCCAGCGAGAAACGGCTAGCGGGTATCACCGGGGAGCTGTTTTTT,CASEKRLAGITGELFF,TRBJ2-2,TRBV28,NA,TRBD2
TGTGCCAGCAGCCCCCTCTCTGGCGGGCAGGGGTCCTACGAGCAGTACTTC,CASSPLSGGQGSYEQYF,TRBJ2-7,TRBV27,NA,NA
TGCGCCAGCAGCCGAAACAGGGGGTCCTACGAGCAGTACTTC,CASSRNRGSYEQYF,TRBJ2-7,TRBV4-3,few,TRBD1
TGTGCCAGCATAATCGGCGGGACAAGCTCCTACAATGAGCAGTTCTTC,CASIIGGTSSYNEQFF,TRBJ2-1,TRBV28,NA,NA
TGCGCCAGCAGCCAAGATAGGGCCGTAGCCAAAAACATTCAGTACTTC,CASSQDRAVAKNIQYF,TRBJ2-4,TRBV4-3,few,NA
TGCGCCAGCAAGAAGCGGGAGGGCCACTACGAGCAGTACTTC,CASKKREGHYEQYF,TRBJ2-7,TRBV5-1,NA,TRBD2
TGCAGTGCTTGGCTAGCGGGGTCGTACAATGAGCAGTTCTTC,CSAWLAGSYNEQFF,TRBJ2-1,TRBV20-1,NA,TRBD2
TGCGCCAGCAGCTTAGGAGGACCGAGGAGGGCACTTCACCAAGAGACCCAGTACTTC,CASSLGGPRRALHQETQYF,TRBJ2-5,TRBV7-2,once,NA
TGTGCCAGCAGCCCAGGGATAGCCAAAAACATTCAGTACTTC,CASSPGIAKNIQYF,TRBJ2-4,TRBV7-2,NA,NA
TGTGCCAGCAGGGGGCTAGCGGGAGTTAAGGGCAATGAGCAGTTCTTC,CASRGLAGVKGNEQFF,TRBJ2-1,TRBV27,NA,TRBD2
TGTGCCAGCAGCGTACGGACAGGTCATAATGAAAAACTGTTTTTT,CASSVRTGHNEKLFF,TRBJ1-4,TRBV9,few,TRBD1
TGTGCCAGCAGAGACTCCCCGGGGGGCGCCTACAATGAGCAGTTCTTC,CASRDSPGGAYNEQFF,TRBJ2-1,TRBV28,few,NA
TGCAGTGCTAGACAACTAGCGGGCCCCTACGAGCAGTACTTC,CSARQLAGPYEQYF,TRBJ2-7,TRBV20-1,few,TRBD2
TGTGCCAGCAGTTTAGGAATTACAGAGATAGATACGCAGTATTTT,CASSLGITEIDTQYF,TRBJ2-3,TRBV12-3/TRBV12-4,NA,NA
TGTGCCACCAGGGACAGCGGGAACACTGAAGCTTTCTTT,CATRDSGNTEAFF,TRBJ1-1,TRBV15,few,NA
TGCAGCGTTGGGGCGGATGACAGGGTTGGTGGCGGGGAGCTGTTTTTT,CSVGADDRVGGGELFF,TRBJ2-2,TRBV29-1,NA,TRBD1